This T cell receptor beta chain was captured by sequencing in a study of cytomegalovirus exposure and HLA in healthy donors. Study-wide points: A later analysis by the authors found several of the most significant clusters apparently linked to common viral pathogens. In a later analysis, TCR beta V- and J-gene trimming was associated with a missense DCLRE1C variant.

Vbeta (60) and Jbeta (13) primers were used in the PCR. How the authors handled the data: An analysis that came later counted 80 million or so unique TCR beta chains, roughly 11 million shared. Repertoires were generated with immunoSEQ multiplex PCR, while TCRdb's copy carries only in-frame clones and drops some. V, J and clone size are those of that table, while D and trimming were read from the DNA. The sample table sets out over 200,000 clones. About this clone: What it binds is unknown.

The V gene's germline CDR1 is ENHRY and CDR2 SYGVKD. The CDR3 loop spans 17 amino acids. Trimming removed 0 bases from V and 8 bases from J; junction bases left unmatched: 8. The sequenced material came from PBMCs. The V call is TRBV10-3, the J call TRBJ2-7, with 15 bases that match TRBD2. The source of this sequence is a woman under 40 in good health and CMV-seropositive. CDR3 nucleotides: TGTGCCATCAGTGAGTCGGGGGGAGGGACTAGCGGGAGGAAGCAGTACTTC. Its protein is CAISESGGGTSGRKQYF.